Following are 11 T cell receptor beta chains from one sample sequenced in a study of control samples from healthy donors and cancer patients. The assay was immunoSEQ multiplex PCR, and TCRdb's table has in-frame clones only and misses some. The table shows around 42,000 clones, with around four fifths occurring only once. Sequenced input: blood. These receptors all come from a man aged 55 to 70 in good health.

The chain is built from TRBV7-9 and TRBJ1-2; 7 bases map to TRBD1. V trimming: 4 bases; J trimming: 8 bases; junction bases outside the gene matches: 7. CDR3 length equals 13 residues. CDR1 and CDR2 (germline): SEHNR, FQNEAQ (reference sequence). The CDR3 here is CASSSGQWKGYTF. In nucleotides, the CDR3 is TGTGCCAGCAGCTCGGGACAGTGGAAGGGCTACACCTTC. Full variable domain (outside the CDR3, taken from reference TRBV7-9 and TRBJ1-2): DTGVSQNPRHKITKRGQNVTFRCDPISEHNRLYWYRQTLGQGPEFLTYFQNEAQLEKSRLLSDRFSAERPKGSFSTLEIQRTEQGDSAMYLCASSSGQWKGYTFGSGTRLTVV.

This rearrangement joins TRBV7-9 to TRBJ1-2, with TRBD1 matching over 7 bases. Germline CDR1 reads SEHNR; CDR2 reads FQNEAQ (reference sequence). The trim removed 5 bases at V and 6 bases at J, leaving 9 bases unmatched. The CDR3 is 14 residues long. This CDR3 reads CASSPEQGRDGYTF. The CDR3 bases are TGTGCCAGCAGCCCAGAACAGGGGAGGGATGGCTACACCTTC.

This clone appeared once. The rearrangement uses TRBV5-6 and TRBJ1-5; 7 bases map to TRBD1. V dropped 4 bases and J dropped 2; count of bases not matched to a gene: 9. This CDR3 is built from 16 residues. Per germline, CDR1 SGHDT and CDR2 YYEEEE. The CDR3 region has the DNA TGTGCCAGCAGCCCCGCAGGGGGATTTGGCAATCAGCCCCAGCATTTT. Its protein product is CASSPAGGFGNQPQHF.

The chain employs TRBV4-3 and TRBJ1-2; no clear D. The CDR3 runs 12 residues. V was trimmed by 2 bases and J by 4 bases, leaving 5 bases between them. The germline gives CDR1 LGHNA, CDR2 YSLEER. The CDR3 protein is CASSQRGYGYTF. CDR3 bases: TGCGCCAGCAGCCAACGGGGCTATGGCTACACCTTC.

This clone showed up just once. The chain carries TRBV29-1 and TRBJ1-2; D not certain. The CDR3 spans 13 residues. From germline, CDR1 is SQVTM and CDR2 ANQGSEA. V lost 0 bases and J 3 bases, leaving 8 bases between the germline ends. The CDR3 region has the DNA TGCAGCGTTGAAGAGACACCTGACTATGGCTACACCTTC. Its protein is CSVEETPDYGYTF.

The CDR3 loop reads CASCYDNRAAGASTDTQYF. The CDR3 nucleotides read TGTGCCAGCTGCTACGACAACAGAGCCGCAGGGGCTAGCACAGATACGCAGTATTTT. The chain has TRBV7-2 and TRBJ2-3; TRBD1 is a possible D gene (6 bases). The CDR3 covers 19 residues. Germline CDR1 and CDR2: SGHTA and FQGNSA. V lost 8 bases and J 0 bases, leaving 27 bases between the germline ends.

This chain joins TRBV6-2 or TRBV6-3 and TRBJ2-7, with TRBD2 identical over 10 bases. Trimming took 6 bases from V and 2 from J; bases not matched to a gene: 7. CDR3 length: 15 amino acids. Germline CDR1 reads MNHEY; CDR2 reads SVGEGT. This CDR3 reads CASRPSGSKTYEQYF. CDR3 nucleotides: TGTGCCAGCAGGCCTAGCGGGAGTAAGACCTACGAGCAGTACTTC.

The chain is built from TRBV11-2 and TRBJ1-2; D gene uncertain. Trimming shortened V by 5 bases and J by 2 bases, and 18 bases separated the two germline ends. Germline CDR1 SGHAT, CDR2 FQNNGV. The CDR3 sequence is 16 residues long. In nucleotides, the CDR3 is TGTGCCAGCAGCCATGGCGAACAAACCAAAAACTATGGCTACACCTTC. This translates into CASSHGEQTKNYGYTF.

The chain has TRBV7-2 and TRBJ1-2; TRBD1 might be the D (5 bases). CDR1 is SGHTA and CDR2 is FQGNSA in the germline V gene. This CDR3 is built from 16 residues. Trimming cost V 5 bases and J 3 bases, with 19 bases left between them. The CDR3 loop reads CASSPYSGTFDYGYTF. For the CDR3, the DNA is TGTGCCAGCAGCCCTTATTCAGGGACGTTTGACTATGGCTACACCTTC.

The V call is TRBV6-2 or TRBV6-3, the J call TRBJ2-6; D remains ambiguous. Trimming took 6 bases from V and 0 from J, leaving 9 bases between them. CDR3 length: 15 amino acids. Looked up from germline, CDR1 is MNHEY and CDR2 is SVGEGT. This CDR3 is CASSQWASGANVLTF. CDR3 nucleotides: TGTGCCAGCAGCCAATGGGCCTCTGGGGCCAACGTCCTGACTTTC.

V usage is TRBV4-3 and J usage is TRBJ1-2, with 9 bases identical to TRBD1. This CDR3 comprises 15 residues. The J segment lost 6 bases and the V segment lost 4 bases, leaving 9 bases of the junction unmatched. Germline values: CDR1 LGHNA, CDR2 YSLEER. CDR3 residues: CASSRLQGASDGYTF. CDR3 coding DNA: TGCGCCAGCAGCCGCCTACAGGGGGCGAGTGATGGCTACACCTTC.